Included here is one T cell receptor beta chain sequence, with context. Repertoires were generated with immunoSEQ multiplex PCR, while TCRdb's copy carries only in-frame clones and drops some. The table includes fewer than 110,000 clones, 75% to 95% detected once. This specimen belongs to a study of T cell changes during pregnancy in multiple sclerosis. The V gene's germline CDR1 is SGHAT and CDR2 FQNNGV. V was pared by 1 base and J by 4 bases, with 4 bases of the junction left unmatched. This CDR3 contains 15 residues. The chain carries TRBV11-2 and TRBJ2-3; 8 nucleotides agree with TRBD2. This clonotype originated in a female donor with multiple sclerosis, enrolled in a pregnancy study. The sequencing used peripheral blood, collected in the second trimester of pregnancy. This chain's CDR3 is CASSLAGGPADTQYF. CDR3 coding DNA: TGTGCCAGCAGCTTAGCGGGAGGGCCGGCAGATACGCAGTATTTT. The variable domain in full, completed from reference TRBV11-2 and TRBJ2-3, reads EAGVAQSPRYKIIEKRQSVAFWCNPISGHATLYWYQQILGQGPKLLIQFQNNGVVDDSQLPKDRFSAERLKGVDSTLKIQPAKLEDSAVYLCASSLAGGPADTQYFGPGTRLTVL.